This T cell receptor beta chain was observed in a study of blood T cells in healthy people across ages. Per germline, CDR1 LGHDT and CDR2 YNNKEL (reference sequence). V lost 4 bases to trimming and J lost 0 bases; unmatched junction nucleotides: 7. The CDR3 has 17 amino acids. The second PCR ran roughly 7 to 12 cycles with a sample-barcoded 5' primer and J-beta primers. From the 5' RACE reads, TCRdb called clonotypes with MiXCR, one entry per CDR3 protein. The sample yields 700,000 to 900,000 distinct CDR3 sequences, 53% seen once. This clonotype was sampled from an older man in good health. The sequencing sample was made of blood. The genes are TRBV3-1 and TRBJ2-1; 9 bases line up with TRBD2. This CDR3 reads CASSPWTSESSYNEQFF. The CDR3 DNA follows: TGTGCCAGCAGCCCCTGGACTAGCGAAAGCTCCTACAATGAGCAGTTCTTC.